This TCR beta chain appears in the sequencing data of a study of response to subunit inactivated influenza vaccine. Overall study results and limits: Authors suggested each seasonal influenza vaccination recruits few new T cells.

V gave up 4 bases and J gave up 9 bases; unmatched junction bases: 15. In germline, CDR1 is SQVTM, CDR2 ANQGSEA. This CDR3 has 15 amino acids. One entry per CDR3 protein results from TCRdb running MiXCR on the RT-PCR reads. This table has 500,000 to 600,000 distinct CDR3 sequences, about 15% appearing once. This clonotype showed up just a few times. Its specificity is unknown. The sequence derives from a man between 50 and 59 years old who received an inactivated influenza vaccine. The material was PBMCs from blood, obtained 11 to 12 days after vaccination. V gene TRBV29-1 combines with J gene TRBJ2-1; 7 positions match TRBD2. The CDR3 region has the DNA TGCAGCGTTGGGGGGGGGGACTTTCATCGTCGTGAGCAGTTCTTC. Amino acids: CSVGGGDFHRREQFF.